The entry below gives a single T cell receptor (beta chain) sequence along with its context. Its antigen is unidentified. In the same sample, other DNA sequences code for this CDR3. The sample originates from a study of cytomegalovirus exposure and HLA in healthy donors. General observations from the study: V- and J-gene trimming of TCR beta was linked (in a later analysis) to a missense DCLRE1C variant. Most of the TCR beta V segments (in an earlier analysis) were productive either about 87% or about 30% of the time. The authors excluded some V segments, including TRBV6-2 and TRBV6-3, as indistinguishable.

Germline values: CDR1 MGHRA, CDR2 YSYEKL. The CDR3 is made up of 13 amino acids. V dropped 3 bases and J dropped 1 base, with 6 bases sitting between them. Primers: 60 Vbeta forward and 13 Jbeta reverse. Clones were sequenced by immunoSEQ multiplex PCR, and TCRdb holds only the in-frame ones, with some missing. The sample lists fewer than 130,000 clones, 70% to 80% occurring once. Material: PBMCs. The source of this sequence is a woman aged 40 to 50 in good health and CMV-seronegative. V usage is TRBV4-1 and J usage is TRBJ1-2; weak D call: TRBD1 (5 bases). The CDR3 here is CASSQGLNYGYTF. The CDR3 coding sequence is TGCGCCAGCAGCCAGGGACTTAACTATGGCTACACCTTC.